This T cell receptor (beta chain) originates from a study of cytomegalovirus exposure and HLA in healthy donors. About the study: Earlier results showed approximately 110 million unique TCR beta sequences derived from 150 million to 200 million T cells.

As to this clone: Other nucleotide sequences from this sample produce the same CDR3.

The germline V gene has CDR1 MNHNS and CDR2 SASEGT. The ends lost 7 bases at V and 6 bases at J; junction bases unmatched: 9. The CDR3 has 14 amino acids. Both 60 Vbeta primers and 13 Jbeta primers went into the PCR. Assay: immunoSEQ multiplex PCR; the TCRdb copy retains only in-frame clones and omits some. This table holds 150,000 or so clones, roughly 80% found once. The J gene is TRBJ2-7, the V gene TRBV6-1; 10 positions agree with TRBD2. Sequencing was carried out using PBMCs. This receptor was obtained from a boy aged 2 to 10 in good health and CMV-seronegative. This CDR3 reads CASNQLAGVREQYF. The CDR3 DNA follows: TGTGCCAGCAACCAGCTAGCGGGAGTACGCGAGCAGTACTTC.